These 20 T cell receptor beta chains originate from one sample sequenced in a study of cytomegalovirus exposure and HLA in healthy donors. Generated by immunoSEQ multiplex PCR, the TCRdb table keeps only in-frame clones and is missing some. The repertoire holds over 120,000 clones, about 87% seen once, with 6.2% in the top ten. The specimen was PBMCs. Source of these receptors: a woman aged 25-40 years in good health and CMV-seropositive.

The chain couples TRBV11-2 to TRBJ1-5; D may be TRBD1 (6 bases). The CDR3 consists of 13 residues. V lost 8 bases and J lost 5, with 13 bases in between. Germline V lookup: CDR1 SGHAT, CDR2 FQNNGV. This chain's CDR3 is CASGQSLDQPQHF. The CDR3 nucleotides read TGTGCCAGCGGACAGAGTCTGGATCAGCCCCAGCATTTT.

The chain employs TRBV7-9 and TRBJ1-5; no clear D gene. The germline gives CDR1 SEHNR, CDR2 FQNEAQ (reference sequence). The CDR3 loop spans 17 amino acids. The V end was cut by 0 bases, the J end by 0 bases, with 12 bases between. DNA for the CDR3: TGTGCCAGCAGCTTAGCGCAGACAACACATAGCAATCAGCCCCAGCATTTT. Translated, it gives CASSLAQTTHSNQPQHF.

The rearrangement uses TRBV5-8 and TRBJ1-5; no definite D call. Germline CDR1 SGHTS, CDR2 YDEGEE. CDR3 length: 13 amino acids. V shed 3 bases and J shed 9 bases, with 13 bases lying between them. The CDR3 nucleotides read TGTGCCAGCAGCTCGACTGGTCCATGGCCCCAGCATTTT. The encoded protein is CASSSTGPWPQHF.

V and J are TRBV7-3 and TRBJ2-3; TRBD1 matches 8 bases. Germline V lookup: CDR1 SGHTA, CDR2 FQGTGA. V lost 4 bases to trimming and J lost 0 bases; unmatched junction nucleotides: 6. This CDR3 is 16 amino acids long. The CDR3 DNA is TGTGCCAGCAGCTCGGGGACAGGTACTAGCACAGATACGCAGTATTTT. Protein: CASSSGTGTSTDTQYF.

The CDR3 DNA reads as TGCAGCGCATTACGGGACAGAGGAAACACCATATATTTT. Residues: CSALRDRGNTIYF. The V call is TRBV29-1, the J call TRBJ1-3, with 7 bases that match TRBD1. V gave up 7 bases and J gave up 4 bases; unmatched junction bases: 7. From germline, CDR1 is SQVTM and CDR2 ANQGSEA. This CDR3 has 13 residues.

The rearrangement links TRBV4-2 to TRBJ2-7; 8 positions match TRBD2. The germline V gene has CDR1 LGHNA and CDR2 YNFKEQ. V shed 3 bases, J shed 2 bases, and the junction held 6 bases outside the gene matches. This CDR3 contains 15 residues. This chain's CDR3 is CASSQEAGETYEQYF. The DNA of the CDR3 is TGTGCCAGCAGCCAGGAAGCGGGGGAGACCTACGAGCAGTACTTC.

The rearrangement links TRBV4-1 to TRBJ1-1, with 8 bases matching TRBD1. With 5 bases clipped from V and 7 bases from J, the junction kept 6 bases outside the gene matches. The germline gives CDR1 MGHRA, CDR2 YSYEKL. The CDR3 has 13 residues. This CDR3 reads CASSSTGGDEAFF. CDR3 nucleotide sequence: TGCGCCAGCAGCTCCACAGGGGGAGATGAAGCTTTCTTT.

This CDR3 reads CASSRTGNTEAFF. In DNA form, the CDR3 reads TGTGCCAGCAGCCGCACCGGGAACACTGAAGCTTTCTTT. The chain has TRBV14 and TRBJ1-1; D remains unclear. The germline V gene has CDR1 SGHDN and CDR2 FVKESK. The CDR3 contains 13 residues. Between the trimmed V and J ends, which lost 4 bases and 1 base, there was a span of 7 bases.

The DNA of the CDR3 is TGTGCCAGCAGCTCCCGGGACAGGGGTTACAATGAGCAGTTCTTC. It translates to CASSSRDRGYNEQFF. The genes are TRBV5-4 and TRBJ2-1, with 10 bases that match TRBD1. This CDR3 is 15 amino acids long. Germline V gene sequence: CDR1 SGHNT, CDR2 YYREEE (reference sequence). V lost 3 bases and J lost 4; bases outside the gene matches: 4.

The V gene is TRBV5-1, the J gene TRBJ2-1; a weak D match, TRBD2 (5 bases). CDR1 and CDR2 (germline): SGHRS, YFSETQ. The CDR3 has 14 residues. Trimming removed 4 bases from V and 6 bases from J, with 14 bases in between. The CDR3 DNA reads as TGCGCCAGCAGCGGCGGGTTCCCCGCCAATGAGCAGTTCTTC. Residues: CASSGGFPANEQFF.

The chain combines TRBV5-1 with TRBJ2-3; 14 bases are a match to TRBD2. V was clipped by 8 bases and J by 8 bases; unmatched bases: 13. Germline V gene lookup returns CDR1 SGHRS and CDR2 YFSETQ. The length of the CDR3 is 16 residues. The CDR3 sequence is CASRNPGLAGVGTQYF. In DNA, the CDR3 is TGCGCCAGTCGAAATCCGGGACTAGCGGGAGTCGGTACGCAGTATTTT.

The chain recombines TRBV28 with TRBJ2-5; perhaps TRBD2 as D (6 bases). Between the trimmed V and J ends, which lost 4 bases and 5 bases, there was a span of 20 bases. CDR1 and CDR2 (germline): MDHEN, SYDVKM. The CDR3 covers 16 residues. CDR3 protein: CASSSLEGRRRETQYF. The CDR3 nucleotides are TGTGCCAGCAGTTCCCTCGAGGGGAGGAGGAGGGAGACCCAGTACTTC. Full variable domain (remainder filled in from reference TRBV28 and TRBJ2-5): DVKVTQSSRYLVKRTGEKVFLECVQDMDHENMFWYRQDPGLGLRLIYFSYDVKMKEKGDIPEGYSVSREKKERFSLILESASTNQTSMYLCASSSLEGRRRETQYFGPGTRLLVL.

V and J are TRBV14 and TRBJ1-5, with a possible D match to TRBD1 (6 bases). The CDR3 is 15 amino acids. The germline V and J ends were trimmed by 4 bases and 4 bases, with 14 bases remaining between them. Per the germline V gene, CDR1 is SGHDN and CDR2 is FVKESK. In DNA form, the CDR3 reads TGTGCCAGCAGCCTCCCGACAGGTTCTAATCAGCCCCAGCATTTT. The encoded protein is CASSLPTGSNQPQHF.

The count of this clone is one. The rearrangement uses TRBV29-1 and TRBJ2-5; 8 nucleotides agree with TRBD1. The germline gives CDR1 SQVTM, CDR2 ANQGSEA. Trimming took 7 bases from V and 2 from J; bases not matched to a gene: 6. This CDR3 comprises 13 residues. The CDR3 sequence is CSGRDRQQETQYF. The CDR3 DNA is TGCAGCGGGCGGGACAGGCAACAAGAGACCCAGTACTTC.

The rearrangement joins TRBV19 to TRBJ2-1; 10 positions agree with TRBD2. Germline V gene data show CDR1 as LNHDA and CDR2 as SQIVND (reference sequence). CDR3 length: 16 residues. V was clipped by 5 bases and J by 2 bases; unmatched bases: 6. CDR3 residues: CASSDRSGGAYNEQFF. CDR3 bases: TGTGCCAGTAGTGATAGAAGCGGGGGGGCCTACAATGAGCAGTTCTTC. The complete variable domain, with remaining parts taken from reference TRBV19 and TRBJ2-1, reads DGGITQSPKYLFRKEGQNVTLSCEQNLNHDAMYWYRQDPGQGLRLIYYSQIVNDFQKGDIAEGYSVSREKKESFPLTVTSAQKNPTAFYLCASSDRSGGAYNEQFFGPGTRLTVL.

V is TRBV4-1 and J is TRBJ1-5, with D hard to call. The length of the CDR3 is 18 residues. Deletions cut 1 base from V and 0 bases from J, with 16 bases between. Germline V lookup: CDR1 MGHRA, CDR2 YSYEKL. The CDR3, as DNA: TGCGCCAGCAGCCAAGGTGGGAGAGGCGTTTATAGCAATCAGCCCCAGCATTTT. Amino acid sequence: CASSQGGRGVYSNQPQHF.

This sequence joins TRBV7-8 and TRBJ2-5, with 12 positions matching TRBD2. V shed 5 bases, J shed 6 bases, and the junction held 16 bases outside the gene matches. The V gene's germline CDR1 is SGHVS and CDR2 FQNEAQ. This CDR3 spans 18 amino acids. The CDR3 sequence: CASSPARSSGGVTKTQYF. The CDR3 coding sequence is TGTGCCAGCAGCCCAGCCCGATCTAGCGGGGGGGTAACAAAGACCCAGTACTTC.

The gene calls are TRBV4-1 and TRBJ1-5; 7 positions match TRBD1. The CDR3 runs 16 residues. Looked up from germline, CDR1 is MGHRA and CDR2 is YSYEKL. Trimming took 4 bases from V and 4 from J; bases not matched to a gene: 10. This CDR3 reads CASSPSLRGRNQPQHF. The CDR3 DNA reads TGCGCCAGCAGCCCTTCGCTGAGGGGGCGGAATCAGCCCCAGCATTTT.

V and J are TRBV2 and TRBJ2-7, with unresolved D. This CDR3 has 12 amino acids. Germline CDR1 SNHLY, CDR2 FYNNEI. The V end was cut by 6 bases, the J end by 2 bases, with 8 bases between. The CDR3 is CASRQVAYEQYF. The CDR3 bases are TGTGCCAGCAGGCAGGTGGCCTACGAGCAGTACTTC. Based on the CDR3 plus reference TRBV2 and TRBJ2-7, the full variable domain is EPEVTQTPSHQVTQMGQEVILRCVPISNHLYFYWYRQILGQKVEFLVSFYNNEISEKSEIFDDQFSVERPDGSNFTLKIRSTKLEDSAMYFCASRQVAYEQYFGPGTRLTVT.

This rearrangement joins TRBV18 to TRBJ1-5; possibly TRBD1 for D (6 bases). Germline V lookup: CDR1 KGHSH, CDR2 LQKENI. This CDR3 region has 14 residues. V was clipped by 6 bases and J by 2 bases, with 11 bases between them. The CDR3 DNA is TGTGCCAGCTCCGAATACAGGGGCAATCAGCCCCAGCATTTT. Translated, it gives CASSEYRGNQPQHF. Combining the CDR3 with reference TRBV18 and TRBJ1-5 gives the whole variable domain NAGVMQNPRHLVRRRGQEARLRCSPMKGHSHVYWYRQLPEEGLKFMVYLQKENIIDESGMPKERFSAEFPKEGPSILRIQQVVRGDSAAYFCASSEYRGNQPQHFGDGTRLSIL.